This T cell receptor (beta chain) was observed in a study of regulatory and conventional T cells in RAG deficiency. The sorted conventional CD4+ T cells were CD25-low and CD127-high, with genomic DNA sequenced. Profiling relied on immunoSEQ multiplex PCR, and the TCRdb table lists in-frame clones only, not all of them. The table includes tens of thousands of clones, 95% to 96% detected once. About this clone itself: Its antigen is unidentified.

The germline gives CDR1 KGHSH, CDR2 LQKENI. Trimming left V 1 base short and J 2 bases short, with 13 bases between. The CDR3 sequence is 16 residues long. Study-level points and caveats: Shannon entropy was markedly lower and Simpson indices higher in RAG-deficient patients than control T-cell subsets.

The sample was also reused in another study, on regulatory T cells. This second study notes: Primers: 52 TRBV forward and 13 TRBJ reverse. Skewed V and J usage and few unique V-J pairs marked patient repertoires, most in Tregs.

This clonotype was obtained from a human donor in good health. The sample was CD25- CD4+ T cells sorted from blood. The chain joins TRBV18 to TRBJ2-3; D perhaps matches TRBD2 (5 bases). The CDR3 here is CASSPRLLAATDTQYF. CDR3 in DNA: TGTGCCAGCTCACCACGCCTTCTAGCTGCCACAGATACGCAGTATTTT.